A single sample gave rise to the 26 T cell receptor beta chains below, sequenced in a study of technical replicates of blood from a few donors. Generated by immunoSEQ multiplex PCR, the TCRdb table keeps only in-frame clones and is missing some. The top ten hold roughly 0.2% of the sample, which has tens of thousands of clones, almost 98% seen once. The sequenced material came from T cells isolated from PBMCs. The receptors were gathered from a human donor in good health.

The chain has TRBV13 and TRBJ2-7; 8 nucleotides line up with TRBD1. This CDR3 contains 14 residues. Germline lookup yields CDR1 PRHDT and CDR2 FYEKMQ (reference sequence). Trimming removed 5 bases from V and 5 bases from J; junction bases left unmatched: 8. CDR3 loop: CASSPRQGSNEQYF. CDR3 in DNA: TGTGCCAGCAGCCCCCGACAGGGGTCCAACGAGCAGTACTTC.

The chain has TRBV14 and TRBJ2-1; a possible D gene is TRBD2 (5 bases). The V end was cut by 6 bases, the J end by 0 bases, with 15 bases between. The CDR3 loop spans 16 amino acids. CDR1 and CDR2 from the germline V gene are SGHDN and FVKESK. The CDR3 nucleotides are TGTGCCAGCAGGCCAAGGACTGGAAGCTCCTACAATGAGCAGTTCTTC. It yields the protein CASRPRTGSSYNEQFF.

The chain carries TRBV6-5 and TRBJ2-7; 7 positions match TRBD2. V shed 4 bases and J 1 base; nucleotides not matched to a gene: 4. The length of the CDR3 is 14 residues. Per germline, CDR1 MNHEY and CDR2 SVGAGI. As DNA, the CDR3 is TGTGCCAGCAGTTTGGGAGGGAGATCCTACGAGCAGTACTTC. This gives the protein CASSLGGRSYEQYF.

CDR3 amino acids: CASSLTSGTGDEQYF. For the CDR3, the DNA is TGTGCCAGCAGTTTAACCTCCGGGACAGGGGACGAGCAGTACTTC. The chain carries TRBV28 and TRBJ2-7; TRBD1 aligns across 10 bases. The CDR3 has 15 residues. Per germline, CDR1 MDHEN and CDR2 SYDVKM. Losses at the gene ends were 2 bases for V and 5 bases for J; bases not matched to a gene: 6.

The chain couples TRBV18 to TRBJ2-7; D not resolved. Per the germline V gene, CDR1 is KGHSH and CDR2 is LQKENI. The CDR3 consists of 15 residues. V shed 3 bases and J shed 3 bases, with 15 bases lying between them. CDR3 residues: CASSPRQDPYYEQYF. In nucleotides, the CDR3 is TGTGCCAGCTCACCCAGGCAAGACCCCTACTACGAGCAGTACTTC. Variable domain in full (rest from reference TRBV18 and TRBJ2-7): NAGVMQNPRHLVRRRGQEARLRCSPMKGHSHVYWYRQLPEEGLKFMVYLQKENIIDESGMPKERFSAEFPKEGPSILRIQQVVRGDSAAYFCASSPRQDPYYEQYFGPGTRLTVT.

The rearrangement uses TRBV5-6 and TRBJ1-1; D gene ambiguous. In germline, CDR1 is SGHDT, CDR2 YYEEEE. This CDR3 has 14 residues. V was trimmed by 0 bases and J by 1 base, leaving 7 bases between them. The CDR3 region is CASSLAGRNTEAFF. CDR3 nucleotides: TGTGCCAGCAGCTTGGCCGGGAGGAACACTGAAGCTTTCTTT.

This clone turned up a few times. The chain is built from TRBV5-6 and TRBJ1-5; D remains unclear. CDR3 size: 14 residues. The V end lost 0 bases, the J end lost 8 bases, and 12 bases lay between the germline ends. Germline loops: CDR1 SGHDT, CDR2 YYEEEE. The CDR3 is CASSLGASREPQHF. The CDR3 DNA is TGTGCCAGCAGCTTGGGGGCCAGCCGAGAGCCCCAGCATTTT.

This chain joins TRBV9 and TRBJ1-4; tentatively, D is TRBD1 (5 bases). Germline CDR1 is SGDLS and CDR2 is YYNGEE. The CDR3 is 14 amino acids. The V end lost 3 bases, the J end lost 5 bases, and 11 bases lay between the germline ends. The CDR3 spells CASSDDSLNEKLFF. The DNA for the CDR3 is TGTGCCAGCAGCGACGACAGTTTGAATGAAAAACTGTTTTTT.

The rearrangement uses TRBV5-1 and TRBJ2-1; TRBD2 agrees at 9 bases. The CDR3 loop spans 15 amino acids. V lost 2 bases, J lost 6 bases, and 6 bases stayed unmatched. Germline CDR1 and CDR2: SGHRS and YFSETQ. CDR3 in amino acids: CASSFSGGIINEQFF. The CDR3 DNA reads TGCGCCAGCAGCTTCAGCGGGGGGATTATCAATGAGCAGTTCTTC.

The chain links TRBV7-9 to TRBJ1-3, with D unclear. Germline V gene sequence: CDR1 SEHNR, CDR2 FQNEAQ (reference sequence). The CDR3 loop spans 15 amino acids. V lost 5 bases to trimming and J lost 1 base, with 12 bases between them. CDR3 nucleotides: TGTGCCAGCAGCCGTCGTGGAGTGTCTGGAAACACCATATATTTT. Its translation is CASSRRGVSGNTIYF.

The V and J genes are TRBV7-2 and TRBJ2-7, with a tentative D call TRBD2 (5 bases). This CDR3 has 16 residues. Trimming pared 3 bases from V and 0 bases from J, leaving 15 bases between. In germline, CDR1 is SGHTA, CDR2 FQGNSA. In nucleotides, the CDR3 is TGTGCCAGCAGCTTGTCTTTCGGAGGCGGCTCCTACGAGCAGTACTTC. This translates into CASSLSFGGGSYEQYF.

The CDR3 loop is CASSRGGHEQFF. In nucleotides, the CDR3 is TGCGCCAGCAGCCGCGGCGGCCATGAGCAGTTCTTC. The chain uses TRBV5-1 and TRBJ2-1; D unclear. The CDR3 covers 12 residues. Germline V gene data show CDR1 as SGHRS and CDR2 as YFSETQ. Trimming stripped 4 bases from V and 8 bases from J, with 10 bases between.

The chain combines TRBV6-1 with TRBJ1-2; D is undetermined. V lost 11 bases and J lost 2, with 15 bases in between. The germline V gene has CDR1 MNHNS and CDR2 SASEGT. The CDR3 runs to 13 residues. The CDR3 DNA is TGTGCCCTCTACCAGCACAGAAACTATGGCTACACCTTC. It encodes CALYQHRNYGYTF.

CDR3 nucleotides: TGCGCCAGCAGTAGGGCCTCTAGCGGGAGGACTTCCGCCTACGAGCAGTACTTC. Its protein product is CASSRASSGRTSAYEQYF. The rearrangement uses TRBV5-1 and TRBJ2-7; 11 bases are a match to TRBD2. Unmatched junction bases numbered 15, after V lost 5 bases and J lost 2 bases. Germline CDR1 is SGHRS and CDR2 is YFSETQ. CDR3 length equals 18 residues. Variable domain in full (rest from reference TRBV5-1 and TRBJ2-7): KAGVTQTPRYLIKTRGQQVTLSCSPISGHRSVSWYQQTPGQGLQFLFEYFSETQRNKGNFPGRFSGRQFSNSRSEMNVSTLELGDSALYLCASSRASSGRTSAYEQYFGPGTRLTVT.

The J gene is TRBJ1-3, the V gene TRBV27; D is unresolved. The germline V and J ends were trimmed by 2 bases and 3 bases, with 17 bases remaining between them. CDR3 length equals 17 residues. Per the germline V gene, CDR1 is MNHEY and CDR2 is SMNVEV (reference sequence). CDR3 amino acids: CASSLGSGSSFGNTIYF. DNA of the CDR3: TGTGCCAGCAGTTTAGGTTCGGGGTCGTCATTTGGAAACACCATATATTTT.

V usage is TRBV5-1 and J usage is TRBJ2-2; 7 bases match TRBD1. Germline-derived CDR1 and CDR2 are SGHRS and YFSETQ. The CDR3 has 13 residues. V was pared by 3 bases and J by 8 bases, with 4 bases of the junction left unmatched. CDR3 amino acids: CASSSGGNGELFF. In DNA form, the CDR3 reads TGCGCCAGCAGCTCAGGGGGTAATGGGGAGCTGTTTTTT.

The chain uses TRBV29-1 and TRBJ2-7; 8 nucleotides match TRBD1. V dropped 7 bases and J dropped 2; count of bases not matched to a gene: 7. CDR3 length equals 13 residues. CDR1 and CDR2 (germline): SQVTM, ANQGSEA. CDR3 region: CSAGQGVPYEQYF. The CDR3 DNA follows: TGCAGCGCCGGACAGGGAGTCCCCTACGAGCAGTACTTC.

The chain has TRBV6-6 and TRBJ1-1; D is possibly TRBD1 (6 bases). Germline V gene lookup returns CDR1 MNHNY and CDR2 SVGAGI (reference sequence). V was trimmed by 8 bases and J by 0 bases, leaving 10 bases between them. The CDR3 length is 13 residues. The CDR3 here is CASGGHMNTEAFF. The CDR3 bases are TGTGCCAGCGGGGGACACATGAACACTGAAGCTTTCTTT.

This CDR3 is CASSHNRGENTEAFF. CDR3 bases: TGTGCCAGCAGCCATAACAGGGGGGAGAACACTGAAGCTTTCTTT. The chain carries TRBV4-2 and TRBJ1-1, with 8 positions matching TRBD1. The CDR3 extends over 15 amino acids. The germline gives CDR1 LGHNA, CDR2 YNFKEQ. J was trimmed by 1 base and V by 3 bases; bases with no gene match: 4.

V is TRBV4-1 and J is TRBJ2-7; 7 bases are a match to TRBD2. The CDR3 has 15 residues. Germline loops: CDR1 MGHRA, CDR2 YSYEKL. With 0 bases clipped from V and 5 bases from J, the junction kept 7 bases outside the gene matches. The CDR3 bases are TGCGCCAGCAGCCAAGAAGCTTGGACTAGGGACGAGCAGTACTTC. Translating gives CASSQEAWTRDEQYF.

This clone appeared a single time. This chain joins TRBV6-6 and TRBJ2-1; no firm D call. Germline assignment: CDR1 MNHNY and CDR2 SVGAGI (reference sequence). The V end lost 6 bases, the J end lost 8 bases, and 11 bases lay between the germline ends. CDR3 length equals 12 residues. The CDR3 DNA reads as TGTGCCAGCAGCGCAGGATCCGATGAGCAGTTCTTC. Its translation is CASSAGSDEQFF.

The chain couples TRBV11-2 to TRBJ2-1; TRBD2 aligns across 10 bases. Trimming cost V 2 bases and J 8 bases; bases outside gene matches: 9. In germline, CDR1 is SGHAT, CDR2 FQNNGV. The CDR3 consists of 16 residues. The CDR3 reads CASSLSRSGRAHEQFF. The CDR3 region has the DNA TGTGCCAGCAGCTTATCGAGGAGCGGGAGGGCCCATGAGCAGTTCTTC.

CDR3 residues: CASSQGRNTGELFF. The CDR3 nucleotides read TGTGCCAGCAGCCAAGGGAGGAACACCGGGGAGCTGTTTTTT. The gene calls are TRBV4-2 and TRBJ2-2, with D uncertain. Trimming stripped 1 base from V and 1 base from J, with 4 bases between. Germline values: CDR1 LGHNA, CDR2 YNFKEQ. This CDR3 contains 14 residues.

J is TRBJ2-5 and V is TRBV7-9, with unresolved D. The V gene's germline CDR1 is SEHNR and CDR2 FQNEAQ (reference sequence). This CDR3 region has 14 residues. Trimming removed 3 bases from V and 5 bases from J, with 13 bases in between. In DNA, the CDR3 is TGTGCCAGCAGCTTTTTTGATTCCGCGGAGACCCAGTACTTC. This translates into CASSFFDSAETQYF. The whole variable domain, filled in from reference TRBV7-9 and TRBJ2-5, reads DTGVSQNPRHKITKRGQNVTFRCDPISEHNRLYWYRQTLGQGPEFLTYFQNEAQLEKSRLLSDRFSAERPKGSFSTLEIQRTEQGDSAMYLCASSFFDSAETQYFGPGTRLLVL.

The genes are TRBV11-3 and TRBJ2-5; D not certain. Germline loops: CDR1 SGHNT, CDR2 YENEEA. The CDR3 has 15 residues. Trimming shortened V by 4 bases and J by 5 bases, and 17 bases separated the two germline ends. The CDR3 sequence: CASSSRQELRETQYF. The CDR3 nucleotides read TGTGCCAGCAGCTCCCGACAAGAATTAAGGGAGACCCAGTACTTC. Looking up the rest from reference TRBV11-3 and TRBJ2-5 gives the full variable domain: EAGVVQSPRYKIIEKKQPVAFWCNPISGHNTLYWYLQNLGQGPELLIRYENEEAVDDSQLPKDRFSAERLKGVDSTLKIQPAELGDSAVYLCASSSRQELRETQYFGPGTRLLVL.

A single count supports this clone. V gene TRBV5-1 combines with J gene TRBJ1-4; TRBD1 agrees at 9 bases. The length of the CDR3 is 16 residues. Germline CDR1 and CDR2: SGHRS and YFSETQ. V gave up 0 bases and J gave up 9 bases; unmatched junction bases: 9. The CDR3 DNA reads TGCGCCAGCAGCTTGGATATGGGACAGGGCGATCAAAAACTGTTTTTT. It specifies CASSLDMGQGDQKLFF.